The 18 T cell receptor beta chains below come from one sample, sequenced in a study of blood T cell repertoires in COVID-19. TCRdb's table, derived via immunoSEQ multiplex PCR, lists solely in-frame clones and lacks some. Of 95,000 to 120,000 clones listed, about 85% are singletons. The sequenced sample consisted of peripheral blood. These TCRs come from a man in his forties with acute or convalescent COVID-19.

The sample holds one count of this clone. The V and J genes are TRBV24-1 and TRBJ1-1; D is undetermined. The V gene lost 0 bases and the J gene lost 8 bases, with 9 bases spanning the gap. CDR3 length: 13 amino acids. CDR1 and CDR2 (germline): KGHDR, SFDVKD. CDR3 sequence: CATSDLPAGEAFF. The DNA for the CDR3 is TGTGCCACCAGTGATTTGCCGGCCGGGGAAGCTTTCTTT.

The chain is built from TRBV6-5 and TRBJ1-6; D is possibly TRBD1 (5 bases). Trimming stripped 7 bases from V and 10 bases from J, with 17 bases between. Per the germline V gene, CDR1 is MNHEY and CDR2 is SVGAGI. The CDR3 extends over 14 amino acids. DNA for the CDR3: TGTGCCAGCACCTTCGGGAGGGGCGAGTCACCCCTCCACTTT. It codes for CASTFGRGESPLHF.

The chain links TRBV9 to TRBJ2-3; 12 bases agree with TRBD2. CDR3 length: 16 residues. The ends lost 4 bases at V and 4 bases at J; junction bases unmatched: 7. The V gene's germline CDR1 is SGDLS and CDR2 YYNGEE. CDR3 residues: CASSPRTSGASDTQYF. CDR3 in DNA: TGTGCCAGCAGCCCCAGGACTAGCGGGGCGTCAGATACGCAGTATTTT. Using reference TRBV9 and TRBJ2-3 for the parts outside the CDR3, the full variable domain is DSGVTQTPKHLITATGQRVTLRCSPRSGDLSVYWYQQSLDQGLQFLIQYYNGEERAKGNILERFSAQQFPDLHSELNLSSLELGDSALYFCASSPRTSGASDTQYFGPGTRLTVL.

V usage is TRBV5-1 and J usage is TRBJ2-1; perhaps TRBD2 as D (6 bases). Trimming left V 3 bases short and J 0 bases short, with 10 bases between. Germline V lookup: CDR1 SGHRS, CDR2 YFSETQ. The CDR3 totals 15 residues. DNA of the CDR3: TGCGCCAGCAGCTCGGACTACCTCTCCTACAATGAGCAGTTCTTC. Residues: CASSSDYLSYNEQFF.

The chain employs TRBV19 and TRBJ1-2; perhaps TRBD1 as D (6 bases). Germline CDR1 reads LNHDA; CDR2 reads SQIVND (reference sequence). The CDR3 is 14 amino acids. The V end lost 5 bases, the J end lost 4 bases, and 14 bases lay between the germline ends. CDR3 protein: CASSLSQGPYGYTF. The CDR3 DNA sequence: TGTGCCAGTAGTCTATCTCAGGGGCCCTATGGCTACACCTTC.

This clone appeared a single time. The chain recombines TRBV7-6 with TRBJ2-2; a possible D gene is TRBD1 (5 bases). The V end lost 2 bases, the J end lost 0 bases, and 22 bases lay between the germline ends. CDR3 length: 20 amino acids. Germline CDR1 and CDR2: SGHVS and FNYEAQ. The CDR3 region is CASSLFPTWRDRPNTGELFF. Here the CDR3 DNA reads TGTGCCAGCAGCTTATTCCCGACCTGGCGAGACAGACCGAACACCGGGGAGCTGTTTTTT.

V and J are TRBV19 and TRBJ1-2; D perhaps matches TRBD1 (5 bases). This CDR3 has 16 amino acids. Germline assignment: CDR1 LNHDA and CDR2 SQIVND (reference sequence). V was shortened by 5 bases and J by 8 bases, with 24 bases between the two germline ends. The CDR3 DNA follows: TGTGCCAGTAGTCGCTGGACGGCTGCCGGGGGTGGGGGCTACACCTTC. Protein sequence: CASSRWTAAGGGGYTF.

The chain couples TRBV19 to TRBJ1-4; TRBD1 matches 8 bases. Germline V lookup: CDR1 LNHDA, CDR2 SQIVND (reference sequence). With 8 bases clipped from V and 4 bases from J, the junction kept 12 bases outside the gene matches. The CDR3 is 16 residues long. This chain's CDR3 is CASGNVGQALNEKLFF. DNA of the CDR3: TGTGCCAGTGGAAACGTGGGACAGGCCCTTAATGAAAAACTGTTTTTT.

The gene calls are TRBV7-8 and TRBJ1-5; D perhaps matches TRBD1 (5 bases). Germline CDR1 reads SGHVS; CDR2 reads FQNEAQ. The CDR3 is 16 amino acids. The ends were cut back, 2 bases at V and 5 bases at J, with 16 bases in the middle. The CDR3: CASSLRVGREDQPQHF. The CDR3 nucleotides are TGTGCCAGCAGCTTACGGGTCGGCAGGGAGGATCAGCCCCAGCATTTT.

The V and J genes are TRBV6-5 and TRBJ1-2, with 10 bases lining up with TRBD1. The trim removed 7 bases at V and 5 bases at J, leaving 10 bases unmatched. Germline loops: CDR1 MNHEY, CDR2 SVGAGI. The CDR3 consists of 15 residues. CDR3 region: CASTVTGTGVYGYTF. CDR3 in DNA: TGTGCCAGCACTGTGACCGGGACAGGGGTATATGGCTACACCTTC.

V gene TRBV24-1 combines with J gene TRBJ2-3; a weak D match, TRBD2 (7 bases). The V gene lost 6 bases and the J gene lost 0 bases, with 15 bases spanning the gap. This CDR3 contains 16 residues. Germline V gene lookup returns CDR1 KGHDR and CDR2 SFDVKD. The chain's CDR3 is CATSRLGGASTDTQYF. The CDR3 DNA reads TGTGCCACCAGTCGTCTAGGGGGGGCAAGCACAGATACGCAGTATTTT.

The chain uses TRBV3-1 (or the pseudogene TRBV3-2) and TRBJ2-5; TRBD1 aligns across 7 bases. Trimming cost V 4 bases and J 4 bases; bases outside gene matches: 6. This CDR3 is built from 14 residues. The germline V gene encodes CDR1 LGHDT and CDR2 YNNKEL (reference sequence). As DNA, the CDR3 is TGTGCCAGCAGCCCACACAGGGGCGGAGAGACCCAGTACTTC. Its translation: CASSPHRGGETQYF.

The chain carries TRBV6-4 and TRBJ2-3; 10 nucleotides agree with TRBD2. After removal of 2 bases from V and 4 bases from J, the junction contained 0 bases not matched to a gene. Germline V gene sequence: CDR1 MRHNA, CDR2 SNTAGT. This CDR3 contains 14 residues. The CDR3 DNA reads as TGTGCCAGCAGTGACGGGACTAGCGCAGATACGCAGTATTTT. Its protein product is CASSDGTSADTQYF.

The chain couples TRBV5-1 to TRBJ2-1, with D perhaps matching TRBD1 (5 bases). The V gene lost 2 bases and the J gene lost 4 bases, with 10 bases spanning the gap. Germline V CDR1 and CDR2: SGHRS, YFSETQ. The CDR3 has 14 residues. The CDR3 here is CASSLSTAYNEQFF. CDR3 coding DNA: TGCGCCAGCAGCTTATCGACAGCGTACAATGAGCAGTTCTTC.

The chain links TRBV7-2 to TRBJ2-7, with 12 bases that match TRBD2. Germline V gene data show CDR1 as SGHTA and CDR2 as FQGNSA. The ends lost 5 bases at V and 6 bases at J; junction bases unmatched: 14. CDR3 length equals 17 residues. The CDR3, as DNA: TGTGCCAGCAGCCCCGAAGGATTTCTAGCGGGGGGGCGCGAGCAGTACTTC. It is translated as CASSPEGFLAGGREQYF.

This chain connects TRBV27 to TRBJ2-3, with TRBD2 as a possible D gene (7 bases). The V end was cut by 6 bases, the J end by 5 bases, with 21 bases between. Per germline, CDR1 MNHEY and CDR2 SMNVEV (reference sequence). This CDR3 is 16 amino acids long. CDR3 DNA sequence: TGTGCCAGCAGGGTCCCTAGGGCGGGGGCCGGAGATACGCAGTATTTT. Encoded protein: CASRVPRAGAGDTQYF.

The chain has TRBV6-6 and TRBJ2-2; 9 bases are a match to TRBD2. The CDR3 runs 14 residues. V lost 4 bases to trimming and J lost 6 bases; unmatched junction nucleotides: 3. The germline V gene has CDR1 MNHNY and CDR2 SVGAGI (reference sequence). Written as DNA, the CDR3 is TGTGCCAGCAGTTCCGGGACTAGCCCCGGGGAGCTGTTTTTT. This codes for CASSSGTSPGELFF.

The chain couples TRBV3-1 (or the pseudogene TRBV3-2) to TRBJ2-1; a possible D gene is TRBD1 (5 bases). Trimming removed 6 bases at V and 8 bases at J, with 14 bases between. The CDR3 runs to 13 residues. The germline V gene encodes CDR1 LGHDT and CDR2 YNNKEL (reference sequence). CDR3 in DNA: TGTGCCAGCAGACCATCAGGGCTCGATGAGCAGTTCTTC. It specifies CASRPSGLDEQFF.